The 6 T cell receptor beta chains reported below all come from one sample, sequenced in a study of cytomegalovirus exposure and HLA in healthy donors. Repertoires were generated with immunoSEQ multiplex PCR, while TCRdb's copy carries only in-frame clones and drops some. The profile covers about 350,000 clones, with about nine tenths appearing a single time and more than 0.9% taken by the ten largest. The sequencing input was PBMCs. These receptors were obtained from a woman in her twenties or thirties in good health and CMV-seropositive.

This chain uses TRBV9 with TRBJ2-1; D could derive from TRBD1 or TRBD2 (5 bases each). The ends were cut back, 0 bases at V and 12 bases at J, with 13 bases in the middle. This CDR3 spans 13 amino acids. Germline CDR1 is SGDLS and CDR2 is YYNGEE. CDR3 sequence: CASSVGRRDPQFF. The CDR3, as DNA: TGTGCCAGCAGCGTAGGAAGAAGGGACCCGCAGTTCTTC.

V usage is TRBV30 and J usage is TRBJ2-7; D is undetermined. Trimming removed 2 bases from V and 2 bases from J, with 10 bases in between. The germline V gene has CDR1 GTSNPN and CDR2 SVGIG (reference sequence). The CDR3 contains 13 residues. CDR3 in DNA: TGTGCCTGGAGTTGGGGTGGAGCCTACGAGCAGTACTTC. It yields the protein CAWSWGGAYEQYF.

Concerning this clone itself: The same CDR3 also results from other DNA sequences found in this sample. J is TRBJ1-5 and V is TRBV28; D remains unclear. Germline CDR1 reads MDHEN; CDR2 reads SYDVKM. V lost 3 bases and J 6 bases, leaving 9 bases between the germline ends. The CDR3 runs 13 residues. CDR3 DNA sequence: TGTGCCAGCAGTTTCGGCGTAGGTCAGCCCCAGCATTTT. This gives the protein CASSFGVGQPQHF.

The chain couples TRBV4-1 to TRBJ1-2, with D possibly TRBD1 on 6 matching bases. CDR3 size: 17 residues. Germline values: CDR1 MGHRA, CDR2 YSYEKL. Trimming took 0 bases from V and 5 from J, leaving 19 bases between them. For the CDR3, the DNA is TGCGCCAGCAGCCAAGATGAGCTGGGCCGGGGGCTTTATGGCTACACCTTC. Amino acids: CASSQDELGRGLYGYTF.

Only a few counts were recorded for this clone. This chain uses TRBV18 with TRBJ1-5; TRBD1 aligns across 7 bases. The V segment lost 3 bases and the J segment 2 bases; nucleotides outside the gene matches: 7. Germline lookup yields CDR1 KGHSH and CDR2 LQKENI. The CDR3 sequence is 16 residues long. The CDR3, as DNA: TGTGCCAGCTCACCTAACTACAGGGGAGGCAATCAGCCCCAGCATTTT. This sequence encodes CASSPNYRGGNQPQHF.

The chain has TRBV28 and TRBJ1-3; the D is unclear. Germline assignment: CDR1 MDHEN and CDR2 SYDVKM. The CDR3 length is 11 residues. V gave up 6 bases and J gave up 8 bases, with 8 bases separating them. CDR3 coding DNA: TGTGCCAGCAGGGGAACGCACACCATATATTTT. As protein: CASRGTHTIYF.